The entry that follows covers one T cell receptor beta chain sequence. Antigen: not known. One end of the junction does not line up with germline, which may come from a read error. This record belongs to a study of graft-versus-host responses after intestinal transplantation. Profiling relied on immunoSEQ multiplex PCR, and the TCRdb table lists in-frame clones only, not all of them. The table includes roughly 34,000 clones, approximately 94% detected once. The CDR3 has 13 amino acids. Germline-derived CDR1 and CDR2 are MNHEY and SVGAGI. The sequence derives from a human donor who was the organ donor for an intestinal transplant. The sequencing here drew on unstimulated CD4+ T cells sorted from spleen or lymph node cells, taken before transplant. The chain recombines TRBV6-5 with TRBJ1-6; 9 nucleotides line up with TRBD1. CDR3 protein: CASSRREQGALNF. CDR3 nucleotide sequence: TGTGCCAGCAGTCGACGCGAACAGGGGGCGTTGAACTTT.